This T cell receptor (beta chain) was profiled in a study of T cell responses to AZD1222 COVID-19 vaccine. Study-wide context: Pooled together were second doses at about 4 or about 12 weeks. General study findings and limits: Clonal diversity was possibly underestimated; the donors were predominantly white British and more often female. Just five to seven AZD1222 recipients tested seropositive at baseline.

The CDR3 loop spans 18 amino acids. V lost 4 bases, J lost 0 bases, and 7 bases stayed unmatched. Per the germline V gene, CDR1 is LGHDT and CDR2 is YNNKEL (reference sequence). Regarding this clone: As yet, its antigen is unknown.

Measured with immunoSEQ multiplex PCR; TCRdb has only the in-frame clones, and not every one. The table records approximately 180,000 clones, approximately 90% of them present only once. The source of this sequence is an adult in good health. The rearrangement joins TRBV3-1 (or the pseudogene TRBV3-2) to TRBJ1-6; 9 bases map to TRBD1. Specimen: peripheral blood, collected on day 0 of AZD1222 vaccination. CDR3 in amino acids: CASSRTGTGSSYNSPLHF. The CDR3 DNA reads TGTGCCAGCAGCCGAACCGGGACAGGGAGCTCCTATAATTCACCCCTCCACTTT.